This T cell receptor (beta chain) emerged from a study of T cell changes during pregnancy in multiple sclerosis. Sequenced by immunoSEQ multiplex PCR; TCRdb stores in-frame clones only, minus some. The sample lists about 13,000 clones, 90% occurring once. Germline CDR1 and CDR2: SGHVS and FQNEAQ. The CDR3 has 17 residues. J gave up 3 bases and V 1 base, and 8 bases lay outside the gene matches. The clonotype comes from a female donor in good health, enrolled as a control in a pregnancy study. The chain employs TRBV7-8 and TRBJ2-2; 7 bases line up with TRBD1. The sequencing here drew on CD8+ T cells from peripheral blood mononuclear cells, taken after pregnancy. CDR3 residues: CASSLVGTVSYTGELFF. CDR3 in DNA: TGTGCCAGCAGCTTAGTGGGGACAGTGAGCTACACCGGGGAGCTGTTTTTT.